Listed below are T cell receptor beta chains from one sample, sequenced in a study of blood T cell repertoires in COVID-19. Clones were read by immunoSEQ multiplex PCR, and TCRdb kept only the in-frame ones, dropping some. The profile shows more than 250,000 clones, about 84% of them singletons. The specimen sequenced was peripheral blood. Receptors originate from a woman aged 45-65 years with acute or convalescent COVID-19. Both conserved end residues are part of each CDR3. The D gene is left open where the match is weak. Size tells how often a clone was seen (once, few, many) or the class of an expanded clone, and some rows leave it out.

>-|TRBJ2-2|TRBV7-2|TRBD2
TGTGCCAGCAGCCCCCCTAGCGGGTGGAACACCGGGGAGCTGTTTTTT
CASSPPSGWNTGELFF
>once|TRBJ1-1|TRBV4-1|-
TGCGCCAGCAGCCAAGATCAGGCAGGGGCTGGAGCTTTCTTT
CASSQDQAGAGAFF
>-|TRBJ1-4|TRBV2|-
TGTGCCAGCACGGTCGCAGGTGCTAATGAAAAACTGTTTTTT
CASTVAGANEKLFF
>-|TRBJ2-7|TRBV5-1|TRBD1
TGCGCCAGCAGCTCGGGGGGACAGGGGGCCTACGAGCAGTACTTC
CASSSGGQGAYEQYF
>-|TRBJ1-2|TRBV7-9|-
TGTGCCAGCAGCTTAGAGCAGGTCAGAGCTAACTATGGCTACACCTTC
CASSLEQVRANYGYTF
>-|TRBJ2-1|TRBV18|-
TGTGCCAGCTCACCGATCTACGGGGATGAGCAGTTCTTC
CASSPIYGDEQFF
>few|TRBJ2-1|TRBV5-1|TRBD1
TGCGCCAGCAGGTTTCCCACCGGGACAGGAGCCTACAATGAGCAGTTCTTC
CASRFPTGTGAYNEQFF
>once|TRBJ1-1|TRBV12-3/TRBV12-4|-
TGTGCCAGCACCCCGTTTATAAACACTGAAGCTTTCTTT
CASTPFINTEAFF
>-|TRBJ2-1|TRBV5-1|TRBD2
TGCGCCAGCAGCTCACCCGGGACTAGGGAAAATGAGCAGTTCTTC
CASSSPGTRENEQFF
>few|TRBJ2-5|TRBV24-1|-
TGTGCCACCAGTGGGGGCCCAGGGGCCAGGGAGACCCAGTACTTC
CATSGGPGARETQYF
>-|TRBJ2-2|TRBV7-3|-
TGTGCCAGCAGCTTAGGAGCTAGCGGGACAGGTGGGGAGCTGTTTTTT
CASSLGASGTGGELFF
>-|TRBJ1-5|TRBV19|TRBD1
TGTGCCAGTAGTATACTTGACAGGGGGAGTCAGCCCCAGCATTTT
CASSILDRGSQPQHF
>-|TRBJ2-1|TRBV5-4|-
TGTGCCAGCAGCTCCACAGCGGTCTCCTACAATGAGCAGTTCTTC
CASSSTAVSYNEQFF
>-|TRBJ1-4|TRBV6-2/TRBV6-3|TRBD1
TGTGCCAGCAGTTACCGGCAGGGGGCGCGAACTAATGAAAAACTGTTTTTT
CASSYRQGARTNEKLFF
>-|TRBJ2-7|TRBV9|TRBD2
TGTGCCAGCAGCATTGAACTAGCGGGAACCGAGCAGTACTTC
CASSIELAGTEQYF
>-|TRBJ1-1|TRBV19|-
TGTGCCAGTAGTATAGATCGTGCCCGGTATGCGAACACTGAAGCTTTCTTT
CASSIDRARYANTEAFF
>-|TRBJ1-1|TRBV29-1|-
TGCAGCGTTGACGAGATGAACACTGAAGCTTTCTTT
CSVDEMNTEAFF
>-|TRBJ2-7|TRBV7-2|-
TGTGCCAGCAGCCGGGACTTTAGCTCCTACGAGCAGTACTTC
CASSRDFSSYEQYF
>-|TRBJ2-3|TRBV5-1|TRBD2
TGCGCCAGCAGCCCGGGACTAGCGCAAAGCACAGATACGCAGTATTTT
CASSPGLAQSTDTQYF
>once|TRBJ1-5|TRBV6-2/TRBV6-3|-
TGTGCCAGCAGCAGCGACAGTTCCCCCAATCAGCCCCAGCATTTT
CASSSDSSPNQPQHF
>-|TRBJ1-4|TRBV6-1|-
TGTGCCAGCAGTGAATTTTGGGGGCTCGGTGAAAAACTGTTTTTT
CASSEFWGLGEKLFF
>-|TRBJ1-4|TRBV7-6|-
TGTGCCAGCAGCCAGTCTCGCTTTAATGAAAAACTGTTTTTT
CASSQSRFNEKLFF
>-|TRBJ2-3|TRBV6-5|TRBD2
TGTGCCACCTGGGAGGGGAGTTCTATGGATACGCAGTATTTT
CATWEGSSMDTQYF
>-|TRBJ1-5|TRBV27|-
TGTGCCAGCAGCAGGGATTGGAGCAATCAGCCCCAGCATTTT
CASSRDWSNQPQHF
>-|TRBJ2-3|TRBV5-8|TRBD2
TGTGCCAGCAGCTTGTCCCCGGGACTAGCTGGGGGTACGCAGTATTTT
CASSLSPGLAGGTQYF
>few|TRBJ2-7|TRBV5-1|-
TGCGCCAGCAGCTTGGCCATCGGGGTCTCTAGGTACGAGCAGTACTTC
CASSLAIGVSRYEQYF
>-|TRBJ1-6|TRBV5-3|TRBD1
TGTGCCAGAGCGCTTACAGGGGAAAGCTCCTATAATTCACCCCTCCACTTT
CARALTGESSYNSPLHF
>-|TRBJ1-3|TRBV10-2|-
TGCGCCAGCTCCAGGGCTAACTCTGGAAACACCATATATTTT
CASSRANSGNTIYF
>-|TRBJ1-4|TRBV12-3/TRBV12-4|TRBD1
TGTGCCAGCAGTTACAGGGGGACGGAAAAACTGTTTTTT
CASSYRGTEKLFF
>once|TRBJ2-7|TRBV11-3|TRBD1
TGTGCCAGCAGCGGGACAGGGGAGGGCGAGCAGTACTTC
CASSGTGEGEQYF
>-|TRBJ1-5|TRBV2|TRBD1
TGTGCCAGCAGTCTTAAAAGGGGACAGGCAGTAGGGCGGCCCCAGCATTTT
CASSLKRGQAVGRPQHF
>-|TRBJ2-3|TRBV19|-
TGTGCCAGTAGGGGAGGGGGATCAGATACGCAGTATTTT
CASRGGGSDTQYF
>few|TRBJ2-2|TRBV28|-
TGTGCCAGCAGTTTCCCAGCGGACACCGGGGAGCTGTTTTTT
CASSFPADTGELFF
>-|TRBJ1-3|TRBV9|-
TGTGCCAGCAGCGTCGGGACTCCAGGAAACACCATATATTTT
CASSVGTPGNTIYF
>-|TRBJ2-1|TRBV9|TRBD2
TGTGCCAGCAGCCTGCCGGGACTAGCGGGGGAAAGCTCCTACAATGAGCAGTTCTTC
CASSLPGLAGESSYNEQFF
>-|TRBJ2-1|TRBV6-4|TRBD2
TGTGCCAGCAGTGGGGGACTAGCGGGAGAGGCGGATGAGCAGTTCTTC
CASSGGLAGEADEQFF
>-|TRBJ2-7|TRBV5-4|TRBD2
TGTGCCAGCAGCCCAAAAACTAGCGGACAATTTACCTACGAGCAGTACTTC
CASSPKTSGQFTYEQYF
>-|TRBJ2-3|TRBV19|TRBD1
TGTGCCAGTAGAGAGCAGGGGGCCAGGATCACAGATACGCAGTATTTT
CASREQGARITDTQYF
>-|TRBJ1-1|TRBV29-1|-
TGCAGCGTTGACTGGGGCAGGCGGAACACTGAAGCTTTCTTT
CSVDWGRRNTEAFF
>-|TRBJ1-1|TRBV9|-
TGTGCCAGCAGCCCCCCCGCCCAGGGGATCGGTCCTGAAGCTTTCTTT
CASSPPAQGIGPEAFF